This TCR beta chain was captured in a study of cytomegalovirus exposure and HLA in healthy donors. As for the study in general: Tens of millions of unique TCRs from HLA-typed donors made up an early data release. Study outcomes and limitations: There were three CMV-associated chains whose specificity for CMV antigens was confirmed in vitro. TCR beta V- and J-gene trimming was later associated with a missense DCLRE1C variant.

This PCR relied on a set of 60 Vbeta primers and 13 Jbeta primers. Profiled with immunoSEQ multiplex PCR; TCRdb holds only in-frame clones, not every one. The sample lists roughly 120,000 clones, just under 75% occurring once. Only one count was recorded for this clone. Antigen: not known. The CDR3 runs 16 residues. Germline values: CDR1 SGHAT, CDR2 FQDESV (reference sequence). The ends lost 6 bases at V and 7 bases at J; junction bases unmatched: 11. This chain joins TRBV11-1 and TRBJ1-6, with 8 positions matching TRBD1. This sequence was found in a man in his sixties in good health and CMV-seropositive. Sample: PBMCs. CDR3 amino acids: CASSSPRTGTNSPLHF. The CDR3 DNA sequence: TGTGCCAGCAGTTCCCCCCGGACAGGGACGAATTCACCCCTCCACTTT.